A single sample gave rise to the 10 T cell receptor beta chains below, sequenced in a study of blood T cell repertoires in COVID-19. Data came from immunoSEQ multiplex PCR; TCRdb stores just in-frame clones and leaves some out. The sample lists tens of thousands of clones, 87% occurring once. The specimen was peripheral blood. These receptors came from a man aged 50 or older with active or convalescent COVID-19.

This chain connects TRBV6-2 or TRBV6-3 to TRBJ1-2; 10 bases line up with TRBD1. This CDR3 spans 16 amino acids. Germline V gene sequence: CDR1 MNHEY, CDR2 SVGEGT. Trimming took 2 bases from V and 7 from J; bases not matched to a gene: 10. CDR3 sequence reads: CASSYRHPGQGFGYTF. In DNA, the CDR3 is TGTGCCAGCAGTTACCGGCATCCGGGACAGGGGTTTGGCTACACCTTC.

The chain is built from TRBV19 and TRBJ2-5; 9 bases are a match to TRBD2. The CDR3 is 16 residues long. Germline V gene lookup returns CDR1 LNHDA and CDR2 SQIVND (reference sequence). V was pared by 5 bases and J by 5 bases, with 12 bases of the junction left unmatched. CDR3: CASSRASGESLETQYF. CDR3 DNA sequence: TGTGCCAGTAGTCGGGCTAGCGGGGAGAGTTTGGAGACCCAGTACTTC.

V is TRBV7-2 and J is TRBJ2-7; 12 positions match TRBD1. V trimming: 5 bases; J trimming: 7 bases; junction bases outside the gene matches: 9. Germline CDR1 SGHTA, CDR2 FQGNSA. The CDR3 is 15 residues long. CDR3 nucleotides: TGTGCCAGCAGCCCATTGGGACAGGGGGCGCGTGAGCAGTACTTC. Its protein product is CASSPLGQGAREQYF.

The chain recombines TRBV2 with TRBJ2-7, with TRBD2 matching 7 bases. V dropped 6 bases and J dropped 5; count of bases not matched to a gene: 10. The length of the CDR3 is 14 residues. Germline V gene data show CDR1 as SNHLY and CDR2 as FYNNEI. The CDR3 sequence is CASSPKSRGDEQYF. The CDR3 nucleotides are TGTGCCAGCAGCCCTAAAAGTCGGGGGGACGAGCAGTACTTC.

The DNA for the CDR3 is TGTGCCAGCAGCTTACTGGTAGGCAATCAGCCCCAGCATTTT. It translates to CASSLLVGNQPQHF. The chain couples TRBV28 to TRBJ1-5, with D unclear. Germline CDR1 MDHEN, CDR2 SYDVKM. The V end lost 6 bases, the J end lost 2 bases, and 11 bases lay between the germline ends. The length of the CDR3 is 14 residues.

The rearrangement uses TRBV4-3 and TRBJ1-3; no clear D gene. V was pared by 0 bases and J by 0 bases, with 9 bases between. The germline gives CDR1 LGHNA, CDR2 YSLEER. CDR3 size: 16 residues. DNA of the CDR3: TGCGCCAGCAGCCAAGATGGACTGATCTCTGGAAACACCATATATTTT. It encodes CASSQDGLISGNTIYF.

This clone was counted a single time. J is TRBJ2-6 and V is TRBV19; D may be TRBD1 (6 bases). The length of the CDR3 is 15 residues. Trimming pared 3 bases from V and 3 bases from J, leaving 9 bases between. Germline CDR1 and CDR2: LNHDA and SQIVND (reference sequence). The CDR3 nucleotides are TGTGCCAGTAGTATGGACAGACGTGGGGCCAACGTCCTGACTTTC. As protein: CASSMDRRGANVLTF.

The chain links TRBV27 to TRBJ2-7; TRBD1 matches 9 bases. The CDR3 is 15 amino acids. Germline V gives CDR1 MNHEY, CDR2 SMNVEV (reference sequence). With V trimmed by 6 bases and J by 3 bases, 9 bases remained unmatched. The CDR3 coding sequence is TGTGCCAGCAGCCCCGACAGGGGGAAAGTCTACGAGCAGTACTTC. Protein product: CASSPDRGKVYEQYF.

V and J are TRBV29-1 and TRBJ2-3; 9 bases align to TRBD1. This CDR3 has 13 amino acids. CDR1 and CDR2 from the germline V gene are SQVTM and ANQGSEA. V shed 4 bases, J shed 3 bases, and the junction held 2 bases outside the gene matches. As DNA, the CDR3 is TGCAGCGTTGTACAGGGGGCAACAGATACGCAGTATTTT. Translation gives CSVVQGATDTQYF.

J is TRBJ2-5 and V is TRBV5-5, with D tentatively TRBD1 (5 bases). Germline values: CDR1 SGHKS, CDR2 YYEKEE (reference sequence). This CDR3 has 15 residues. V lost 1 base, J lost 2 bases, and 12 bases lay in between. CDR3 sequence (DNA): TGTGCCAGCAGCTTGTGGGGCGCGTTACAAGAGACCCAGTACTTC. It specifies CASSLWGALQETQYF.